Listed below are T cell receptor beta chains from one sample, sequenced in a study of blood T cell repertoires in COVID-19. Data came from immunoSEQ multiplex PCR; TCRdb stores just in-frame clones and leaves some out. This table holds roughly 60,000 clones, around 90% found once. The sample comprised peripheral blood. Source of these receptors: a woman aged 80 or over with active COVID-19. Both conserved end residues are part of each CDR3. A D gene is named only where the DNA matches it firmly. Size is omitted from some rows. Given values are once, few, many or a class for expanded clones.

DNA	CDR3	D	V	length	J	size
TGTGCCAGCAGCCATTCTCTCTCAAACATGAACACTGAAGCTTTCTTT	CASSHSLSNMNTEAFF	.	TRBV3-1/TRBV3-2	16	TRBJ1-1	.
TGTGCCAGCAGTTTATCTCTGGGCCCGCCTCGGACCGGGGAGCTGTTTTTT	CASSLSLGPPRTGELFF	.	TRBV28	17	TRBJ2-2	.
TGTGCCAGCAGCTTAGATCTCCGGACAGGGGGGGAGACCCAGTACTTC	CASSLDLRTGGETQYF	TRBD1	TRBV11-2	16	TRBJ2-5	.
TGTGCCAGCAGTTTGACAGGGTATGGCTACACCTTC	CASSLTGYGYTF	TRBD1	TRBV12-3/TRBV12-4	12	TRBJ1-2	.
TGTGCCAGCAGCCCCCCTAGCGGGAGAAGTGCGGGGACCCAGTACTTC	CASSPPSGRSAGTQYF	TRBD2	TRBV5-6	16	TRBJ2-5	.
TGTGCCAGTAGTCCGTGGGACAGGGGTTTCGAAAAACTGTTTTTT	CASSPWDRGFEKLFF	TRBD1	TRBV19	15	TRBJ1-4	once
TGTGCCAGCAGCCGACCGGGGTGGGCTAATGAAAAACTGTTTTTT	CASSRPGWANEKLFF	.	TRBV3-1/TRBV3-2	15	TRBJ1-4	.
TGTGCCAGCAGTTTCTCAGGGACAGGGGGCCGGGAAAAACTGTTTTTT	CASSFSGTGGREKLFF	TRBD1	TRBV27	16	TRBJ1-4	.
TGTGCCAGCAGTGAATGGTCGACAGGGAATCAGCCCCAGCATTTT	CASSEWSTGNQPQHF	TRBD1	TRBV6-1	15	TRBJ1-5	.
TGTGCCAGCAGTTTGAGGACTAGCGGGACCTACGAGCAGTACTTC	CASSLRTSGTYEQYF	TRBD2	TRBV28	15	TRBJ2-7	.
TGTGCCAGCAGCCCGGAGCTAGCGGGAGGGAGCACAGATACGCAGTATTTT	CASSPELAGGSTDTQYF	TRBD2	TRBV3-1/TRBV3-2	17	TRBJ2-3	.
TGTGCCAGTGCCCAGGGGTCAACCTACAATGAGCAGTTCTTC	CASAQGSTYNEQFF	.	TRBV27	14	TRBJ2-1	.
TGTGCCAGCAGCTTGGACGGGAACTCCTACGAGCAGTACTTC	CASSLDGNSYEQYF	.	TRBV7-9	14	TRBJ2-7	.
TGTGCCAGTAGTCGCGAGAGGGAGAATTCACCCCTCCACTTT	CASSRERENSPLHF	.	TRBV19	14	TRBJ1-6	once
TGTGCCAGCAGTCCACAGGGGTTGAACACTGAAGCTTTCTTT	CASSPQGLNTEAFF	TRBD1	TRBV27	14	TRBJ1-1	.
TGTGCCAGCAGTTTAGCCGGGGGATATAGCAATCAGCCCCAGCATTTT	CASSLAGGYSNQPQHF	.	TRBV28	16	TRBJ1-5	.
TGTGCCAGCAGTTCGCTCACCCTCCTGGCGGGAGGCCCTCAGGATACGCAGTATTTT	CASSSLTLLAGGPQDTQYF	TRBD2	TRBV28	19	TRBJ2-3	few
TGTGCCAGCAGCCACGGGAGAACTAATGAAAAACTGTTTTTT	CASSHGRTNEKLFF	.	TRBV3-1/TRBV3-2	14	TRBJ1-4	.
TGTGCCAGCACGGTGGTTTACAATCAGCCCCAGCATTTT	CASTVVYNQPQHF	.	TRBV2	13	TRBJ1-5	.
TGTGCCAGCAGCCAAAGTCGACAGGGAAACACCGGGGAGCTGTTTTTT	CASSQSRQGNTGELFF	TRBD1	TRBV4-2	16	TRBJ2-2	.
TGTGCCACCAGTGAACGAGGGAGGGGAGATACGCAGTATTTT	CATSERGRGDTQYF	TRBD2	TRBV24-1	14	TRBJ2-3	.
TGTGCCAGCAGCACTCTAACGGGACTCTGGGAGCTGTTTTTT	CASSTLTGLWELFF	.	TRBV7-2	14	TRBJ2-2	.
TGCAGCGTTGGATCTAGGGGCTGGGCCAAAAACATTCAGTACTTC	CSVGSRGWAKNIQYF	.	TRBV29-1	15	TRBJ2-4	.
TGTGCCAGCAGCCACCGGGGACTGATGAACACCGGGGAGCTGTTTTTT	CASSHRGLMNTGELFF	.	TRBV3-1/TRBV3-2	16	TRBJ2-2	.
TGTGCCAGCAGCCCTGCGGCTCGCCACAATGAGCAGTTCTTC	CASSPAARHNEQFF	.	TRBV7-8	14	TRBJ2-1	.
TGTGCCAGCAGTCCCACCTCAGGGCACGGAAACACCATATATTTT	CASSPTSGHGNTIYF	.	TRBV7-9	15	TRBJ1-3	.
TGTGCCAGCAGTTTAGGACAGGGGTCTGGAAACACCATATATTTT	CASSLGQGSGNTIYF	TRBD1	TRBV27	15	TRBJ1-3	.
TGCGCCAGCAGCAGGGAGGACCCCGCCATAAGCGAGCAGTACTTC	CASSREDPAISEQYF	.	TRBV5-1	15	TRBJ2-7	once
TGTGCCAGCAGCGTAAATACAGGGAACTATGGCTACACCTTC	CASSVNTGNYGYTF	.	TRBV9	14	TRBJ1-2	.
TGTGCCAGCAGTTTAGGAGGGTTGGCTGAAAAACTGTTTTTT	CASSLGGLAEKLFF	.	TRBV27	14	TRBJ1-4	.
TGTGCCAGCAGCTCTCGGACAGGGGGCGCCGGTGAGCAGTTCTTC	CASSSRTGGAGEQFF	TRBD1	TRBV3-1/TRBV3-2	15	TRBJ2-1	.
TGTGCCAGCAGGACAGGGTTTGCTGAGCAGTTCTTC	CASRTGFAEQFF	TRBD1	TRBV28	12	TRBJ2-1	.
TGTGCCAGCAGACCCAGGTACCGGGAGGCGCTCTACAATGAGCAGTTCTTC	CASRPRYREALYNEQFF	TRBD2	TRBV2	17	TRBJ2-1	few
TGTGCCAGCTCACTAGATCGTGCGGTCTCTGGAAACACCATATATTTT	CASSLDRAVSGNTIYF	.	TRBV18	16	TRBJ1-3	.
TGTGCCAGCAGTTTTGACAGGGCTTACGGCAATGAGCAGTTCTTC	CASSFDRAYGNEQFF	TRBD1	TRBV27	15	TRBJ2-1	.
TGTGCCAGCAGCTCGGGACAGACCACCTATAATTCACCCCTCCACTTT	CASSSGQTTYNSPLHF	TRBD1	TRBV7-9	16	TRBJ1-6	.
TGTGCCACCAGCAGGCCCCCTGGAAGAGCGGGAGTGAGGGAGACCCAGTACTTC	CATSRPPGRAGVRETQYF	TRBD2	TRBV15	18	TRBJ2-5	.
TGTGCCACAACAGGAGGGACAGGCCTCAACCTCTATGGCTACACCTTC	CATTGGTGLNLYGYTF	TRBD1	TRBV25-1	16	TRBJ1-2	.
TGTGCCAGCAGCGTCTCCATGACAGGGGGGAGTCCCCAGCATTTT	CASSVSMTGGSPQHF	TRBD1	TRBV9	15	TRBJ1-5	.
TGCGCCAGCAGCCTACAGGGTCCGCCGACCTACGAGCAGTACTTC	CASSLQGPPTYEQYF	.	TRBV4-1	15	TRBJ2-7	.
TGCGCCAGCAGCCAAAGAATCGGACAGGGGGCCCTCAATCAGCCCCAGCATTTT	CASSQRIGQGALNQPQHF	TRBD1	TRBV4-1	18	TRBJ1-5	once
TGTGCCAGCTCGTCTAGCGTGGCAGATACGCAGTATTTT	CASSSSVADTQYF	.	TRBV6-5	13	TRBJ2-3	.
TGTGCCAGCCTACCCCCACCCCTCCACTTT	CASLPPPLHF	.	TRBV6-9	10	TRBJ1-6	.
TGTGCCAGCATCCGGGACTCCAACACAGATACGCAGTATTTT	CASIRDSNTDTQYF	.	TRBV2	14	TRBJ2-3	.
TGTGCCAGCAGCCAAATCAACTACGAGCAGTACTTC	CASSQINYEQYF	.	TRBV3-1/TRBV3-2	12	TRBJ2-7	.
TGTGCCAGCAGCCCAGAGGCTCCAGGGGCCGAAGATACGCAGTATTTT	CASSPEAPGAEDTQYF	.	TRBV7-2	16	TRBJ2-3	.
TGTGCCACCAGCAGAGATCGTACAGGGAGTGAAAAACTGTTTTTT	CATSRDRTGSEKLFF	.	TRBV15	15	TRBJ1-4	.
TGCGCCAGCAGCCAAGATCGTCGAGCGGGAGTAGTCGAGCAGTACTTC	CASSQDRRAGVVEQYF	TRBD2	TRBV4-1	16	TRBJ2-7	.
TGCGCCAGCAGCCAAGATCGGGGGGGGCCCCTAGCCAAAAACATTCAGTACTTC	CASSQDRGGPLAKNIQYF	TRBD2	TRBV4-1	18	TRBJ2-4	.
TGTGCCAGTAGTATAGCCCATTTGGGGAGAGGGCCCCAGCATTTT	CASSIAHLGRGPQHF	.	TRBV19	15	TRBJ1-5	.
TGCGCCAGCAGCCTATGGGGGACTAGGGGATACACAGATACGCAGTATTTT	CASSLWGTRGYTDTQYF	TRBD2	TRBV4-1	17	TRBJ2-3	once
TGTGCCAGCAGCTTGGCCAGCGGGAGGGCCGTGTACAATGAGCAGTTCTTC	CASSLASGRAVYNEQFF	TRBD2	TRBV5-4	17	TRBJ2-1	.
TGTGCCAGCAGCTCCCGGACTAGCGGGTACAATGAGCAGTTCTTC	CASSSRTSGYNEQFF	TRBD2	TRBV6-6	15	TRBJ2-1	once
TGTGCCAGCAGCTTAGGCCGCGGGGGGGCCAGAGATACGCAGTATTTT	CASSLGRGGARDTQYF	TRBD2	TRBV11-1	16	TRBJ2-3	.